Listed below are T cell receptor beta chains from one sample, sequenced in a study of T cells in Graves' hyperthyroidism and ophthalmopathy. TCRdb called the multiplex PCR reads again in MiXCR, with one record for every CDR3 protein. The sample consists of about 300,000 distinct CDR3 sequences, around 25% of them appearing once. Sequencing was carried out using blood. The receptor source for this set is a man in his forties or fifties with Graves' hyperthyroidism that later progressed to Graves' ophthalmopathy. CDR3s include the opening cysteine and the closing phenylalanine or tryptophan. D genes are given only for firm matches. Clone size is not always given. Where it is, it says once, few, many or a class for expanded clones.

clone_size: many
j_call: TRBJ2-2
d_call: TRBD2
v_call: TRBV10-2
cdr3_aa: CASSGGSGRAPNTGELFF
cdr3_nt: TGCGCCAGCAGTGGAGGTAGCGGGAGGGCCCCTAACACCGGGGAGCTGTTTTTT

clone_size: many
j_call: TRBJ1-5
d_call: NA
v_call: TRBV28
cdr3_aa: CTSSQPSSNQPQHF
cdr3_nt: TGTACCAGCAGTCAACCTAGTAGCAATCAGCCCCAGCATTTT

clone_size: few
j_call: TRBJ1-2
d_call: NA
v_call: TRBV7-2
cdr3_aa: CASSPRVDYGYTF
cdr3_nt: TGTGCCAGCAGCCCGAGGGTTGACTATGGCTACACCTTC

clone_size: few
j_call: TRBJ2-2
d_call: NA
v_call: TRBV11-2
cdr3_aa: CASSSSYGELFF
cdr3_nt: TGTGCCAGCAGCTCGTCCTACGGGGAGCTGTTTTTT

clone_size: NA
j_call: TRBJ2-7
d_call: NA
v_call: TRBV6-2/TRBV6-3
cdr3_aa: CASSPVDYHEQYF
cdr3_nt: TGTGCCAGCAGTCCGGTGGACTACCACGAGCAGTACTTC

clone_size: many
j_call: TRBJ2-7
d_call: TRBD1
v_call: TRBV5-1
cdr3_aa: CASSLDRDSRYEQYF
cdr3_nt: TGCGCCAGCAGCTTGGACCGGGACAGCAGGTACGAGCAGTACTTC

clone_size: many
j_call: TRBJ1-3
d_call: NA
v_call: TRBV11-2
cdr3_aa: CASSFMQRSGNTIYF
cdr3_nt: TGTGCCAGCAGCTTCATGCAACGCTCTGGAAACACCATATATTTT

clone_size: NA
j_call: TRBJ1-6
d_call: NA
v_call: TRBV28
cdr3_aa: CASRKDLNSPLHF
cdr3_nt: TGTGCCAGCCGGAAGGACCTTAATTCACCCCTCCACTTT

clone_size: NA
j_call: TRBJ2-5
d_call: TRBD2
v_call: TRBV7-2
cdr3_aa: CASSFSGRAGETQYF
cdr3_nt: TGTGCCAGCAGCTTCAGCGGGAGGGCCGGAGAGACCCAGTACTTC

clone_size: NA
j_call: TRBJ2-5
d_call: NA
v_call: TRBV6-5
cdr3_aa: CASTPQETQYF
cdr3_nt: TGTGCCAGCACCCCCCAAGAGACCCAGTACTTC

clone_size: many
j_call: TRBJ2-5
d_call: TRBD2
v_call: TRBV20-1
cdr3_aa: CSARDSPGGPRETQYF
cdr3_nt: TGCAGTGCTAGAGATTCGCCGGGGGGACCCCGGGAGACCCAGTACTTC

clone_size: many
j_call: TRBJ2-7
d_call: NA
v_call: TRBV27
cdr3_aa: CASSLSAGYPYEQYF
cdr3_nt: TGTGCCAGCAGTTTATCGGCAGGGTATCCCTACGAGCAGTACTTC

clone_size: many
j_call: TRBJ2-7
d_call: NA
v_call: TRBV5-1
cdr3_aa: CASSLAVTTDPYEQYF
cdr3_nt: TGCGCCAGCAGCTTGGCGGTGACAACGGACCCCTACGAGCAGTACTTC

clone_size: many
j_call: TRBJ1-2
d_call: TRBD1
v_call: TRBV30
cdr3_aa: CAWSTKTGTGDYGYTF
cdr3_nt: TGTGCCTGGAGTACAAAAACCGGGACAGGGGACTATGGCTACACCTTC

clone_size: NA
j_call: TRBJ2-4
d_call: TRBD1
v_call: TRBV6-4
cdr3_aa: CASSVDRGDIQYF
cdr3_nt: TGTGCCAGCAGTGTCGACAGGGGGGACATTCAGTACTTC

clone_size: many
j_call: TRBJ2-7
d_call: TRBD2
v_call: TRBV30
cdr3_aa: CAWMFERENEQYF
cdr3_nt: TGTGCCTGGATGTTTGAGCGGGAGAACGAGCAGTACTTC

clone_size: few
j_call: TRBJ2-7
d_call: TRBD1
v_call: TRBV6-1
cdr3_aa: CASSLTGRSYEQYF
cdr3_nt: TGTGCCAGCTCTTTGACAGGGCGTTCCTACGAGCAGTACTTC

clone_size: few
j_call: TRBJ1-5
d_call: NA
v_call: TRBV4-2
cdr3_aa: CASSQEKGTWPQHF
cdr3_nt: TGTGCCAGCAGCCAAGAAAAGGGAACATGGCCCCAGCATTTT

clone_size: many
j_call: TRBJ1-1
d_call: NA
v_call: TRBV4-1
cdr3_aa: CASSQDFVNTEAFF
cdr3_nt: TGCGCCAGCAGCCAAGACTTCGTGAACACTGAAGCTTTCTTT

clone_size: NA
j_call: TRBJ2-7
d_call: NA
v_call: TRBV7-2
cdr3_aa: CASSTRAPYEQYF
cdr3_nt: TGTGCCAGCAGTACACGAGCCCCCTACGAGCAGTACTTC

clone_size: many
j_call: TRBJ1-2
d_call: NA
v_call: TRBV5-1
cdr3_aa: CASRWDINYGYTF
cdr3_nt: TGCGCCAGCAGATGGGACATTAACTATGGCTACACCTTC

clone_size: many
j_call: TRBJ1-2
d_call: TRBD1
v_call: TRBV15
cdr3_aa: CATSRDGRGLGYGYTF
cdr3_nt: TGTGCCACCAGCAGAGATGGAAGGGGGCTCGGCTATGGCTACACCTTC

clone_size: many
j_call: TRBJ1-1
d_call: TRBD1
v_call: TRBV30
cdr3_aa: CAWNRDRGSGAFF
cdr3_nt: TGTGCCTGGAATCGGGACAGGGGCTCTGGAGCTTTCTTT

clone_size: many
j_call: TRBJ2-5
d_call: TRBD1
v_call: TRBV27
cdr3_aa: CASSPWTGKETQYF
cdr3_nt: TGTGCCAGCAGTCCATGGACAGGGAAAGAGACCCAGTACTTC

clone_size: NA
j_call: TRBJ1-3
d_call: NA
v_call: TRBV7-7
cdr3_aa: CASSLGPVRETSGNTIYF
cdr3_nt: TGTGCCAGCAGCTTAGGCCCCGTAAGGGAAACCTCTGGAAACACCATATATTTT

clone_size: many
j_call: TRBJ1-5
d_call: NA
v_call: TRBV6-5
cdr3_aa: CASSYQLNQPQHF
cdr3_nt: TGTGCCAGCAGTTACCAGCTAAATCAGCCCCAGCATTTT

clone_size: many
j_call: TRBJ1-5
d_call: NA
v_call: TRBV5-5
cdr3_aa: CASSLVQGSNQPQHF
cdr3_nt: TGTGCCAGCAGCTTGGTTCAGGGCAGCAATCAGCCCCAGCATTTT

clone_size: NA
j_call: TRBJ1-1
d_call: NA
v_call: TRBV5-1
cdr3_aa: CASSTLWTANTEAFF
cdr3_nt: TGCGCCAGCAGCACCCTCTGGACAGCAAACACTGAAGCTTTCTTT